This TCR beta chain was found in a study of T cell responses to AZD1222 COVID-19 vaccine. Study overall: Second-dose timings of about 4 or about 12 weeks were pooled.

Broader study findings: Dominant CD4 TCR responses targeted spike regions 160-218 and 743-854.

The CDR3 runs to 18 residues. CDR1 and CDR2 from the germline V gene are KGHDR and SFDVKD. Unmatched junction bases numbered 9, after V lost 2 bases and J lost 6 bases. In this sample, this clone turned up once. Its target is unknown. Method: immunoSEQ multiplex PCR; TCRdb's copy keeps in-frame clones and lacks some. The sample has some 130,000 clones, around nine tenths seen once; the top ten hold under 2.5%. The chain recombines TRBV24-1 with TRBJ2-1; TRBD2 matches at 13 bases. Sequenced here: peripheral blood, sampled on day 0 of AZD1222 vaccination. The source of this sequence is an adult in good health. CDR3 coding DNA: TGTGCCACCAGTGATTCTATACCGGGACTAGCGGGATCCAATGAGCAGTTCTTC. Its translation: CATSDSIPGLAGSNEQFF.